This paragraph covers one TCR beta chain sequence. The sample has other DNA sequences that encode this CDR3 too. Germline CDR1 and CDR2: MGHRA and YSYEKL. This CDR3 region has 13 residues. V lost 1 base to trimming and J lost 3 bases, with 6 bases between them. This entry is derived from a study of cytomegalovirus exposure and HLA in healthy donors. Primers for the PCR totalled 60 Vbeta and 13 Jbeta. The data were produced by immunoSEQ multiplex PCR, yet TCRdb's version contains in-frame clones alone and is incomplete. The sample includes over 110,000 clones, roughly 78% of them seen just once. This sequence originates from a female donor in good health and CMV-seronegative. What was sequenced was PBMCs. V and J are TRBV4-1 and TRBJ2-5, with no clear D. As DNA, the CDR3 is TGCGCCAGCAGCCAAGGTGGAGAAGAGACCCAGTACTTC. Encoded protein: CASSQGGEETQYF.